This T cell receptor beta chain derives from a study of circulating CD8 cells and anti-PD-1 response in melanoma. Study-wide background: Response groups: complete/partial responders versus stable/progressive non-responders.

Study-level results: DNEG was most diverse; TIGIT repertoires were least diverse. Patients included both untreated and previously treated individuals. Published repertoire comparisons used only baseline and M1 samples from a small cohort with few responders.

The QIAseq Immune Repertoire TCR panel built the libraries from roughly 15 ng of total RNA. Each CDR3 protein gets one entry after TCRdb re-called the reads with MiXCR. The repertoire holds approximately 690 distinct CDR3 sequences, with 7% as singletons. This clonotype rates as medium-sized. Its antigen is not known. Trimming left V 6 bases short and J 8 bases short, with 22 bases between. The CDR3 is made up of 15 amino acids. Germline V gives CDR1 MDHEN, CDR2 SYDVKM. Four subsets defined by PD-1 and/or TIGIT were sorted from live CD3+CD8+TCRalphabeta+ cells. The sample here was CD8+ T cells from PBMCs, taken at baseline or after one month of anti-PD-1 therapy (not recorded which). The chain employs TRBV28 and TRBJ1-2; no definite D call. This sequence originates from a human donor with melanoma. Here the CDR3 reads CASRLPTGGGSGYTF. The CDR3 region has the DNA TGTGCCAGCAGACTCCCAACTGGTGGCGGGAGCGGCTACACCTTC.